The present TCR beta chain was sequenced within a study of cytomegalovirus exposure and HLA in healthy donors. The germline gives CDR1 SEHNR, CDR2 FQNEAQ (reference sequence). The CDR3 extends over 15 amino acids. J lost 3 bases, V lost 5 bases, and 6 bases had no gene match. Assay: immunoSEQ multiplex PCR; the TCRdb copy retains only in-frame clones and omits some. Of about 130,000 clones in the sample, about 95% were seen once. The TCR comes from a man in his late teens or twenties in good health and CMV-seropositive. This rearrangement joins TRBV7-9 to TRBJ2-7, with 11 bases matching TRBD2. Sequenced: PBMCs. CDR3 DNA sequence: TGTGCCAGCAGCCATACTAGCGGGAGCCTCTACGAGCAGTACTTC. It specifies CASSHTSGSLYEQYF.